This T cell receptor (beta chain) was identified in a study of CD8+ T cells in alopecia areata. CDR3 size: 14 residues. The V and J ends lost 6 bases and 5 bases respectively, with 15 bases between them. Germline lookup yields CDR1 SSHAT and CDR2 FNYEAQ (reference sequence). Extraction and reverse transcription of RNA yielded cDNA as the sequencing template. The protocol was immunoSEQ multiplex PCR, while the TCRdb copy is restricted to in-frame clones and leaves out a portion. The repertoire holds some 200,000 clones, with roughly 50% as singletons. This clone has at least ten counts. Treatment: oral pan-JAK inhibitor, 5-10 mg twice daily.

The TCR comes from a human donor with alopecia areata. J is TRBJ2-3 and V is TRBV7-7; a possible D gene is TRBD2 (5 bases). The sequences come from CD4+ T cells sorted from blood, collected at week 24, from a patient treated with tofacitinib. The CDR3 DNA reads TGTGCCAGCAGTCCCGGTCCGGCGGGAGATACGCAGTATTTT. As protein: CASSPGPAGDTQYF.